This T cell receptor (beta chain) emerged from a study of T cell changes during pregnancy in multiple sclerosis. The method was immunoSEQ multiplex PCR; TCRdb's version includes in-frame clones alone and lacks a portion of them. The sample includes around 80,000 clones, 94% of them seen just once. The V gene end was trimmed by 6 bases and the J gene end by 5 bases; junction bases not matched to a gene: 9. The CDR3 is 14 amino acids. The V gene's germline CDR1 is LNHDA and CDR2 SQIVND (reference sequence). This specimen consisted of peripheral blood, obtained in the second trimester of pregnancy. The clonotype comes from a female donor in good health, enrolled as a control in a pregnancy study. V is TRBV19 and J is TRBJ2-7, with 8 nucleotides matching TRBD2. As DNA, the CDR3 is TGTGCCAGTAGGCCGGGACTAGGGTCCGACGAGCAGTACTTC. It yields the protein CASRPGLGSDEQYF.